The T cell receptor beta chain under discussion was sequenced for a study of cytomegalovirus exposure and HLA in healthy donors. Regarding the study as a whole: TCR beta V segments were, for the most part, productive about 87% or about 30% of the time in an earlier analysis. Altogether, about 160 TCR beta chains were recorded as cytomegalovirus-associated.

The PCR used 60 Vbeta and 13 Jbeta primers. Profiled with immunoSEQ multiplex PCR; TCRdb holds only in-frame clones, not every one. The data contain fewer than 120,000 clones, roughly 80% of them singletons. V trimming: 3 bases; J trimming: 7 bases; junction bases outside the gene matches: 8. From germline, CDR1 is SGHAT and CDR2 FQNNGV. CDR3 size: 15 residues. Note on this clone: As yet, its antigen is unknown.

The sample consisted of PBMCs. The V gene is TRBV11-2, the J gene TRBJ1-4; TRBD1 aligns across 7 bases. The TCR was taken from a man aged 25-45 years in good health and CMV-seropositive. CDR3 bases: TGTGCCAGCAGCTTGGCCGTGGAGGGGGCTGAAAAACTGTTTTTT. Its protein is CASSLAVEGAEKLFF.